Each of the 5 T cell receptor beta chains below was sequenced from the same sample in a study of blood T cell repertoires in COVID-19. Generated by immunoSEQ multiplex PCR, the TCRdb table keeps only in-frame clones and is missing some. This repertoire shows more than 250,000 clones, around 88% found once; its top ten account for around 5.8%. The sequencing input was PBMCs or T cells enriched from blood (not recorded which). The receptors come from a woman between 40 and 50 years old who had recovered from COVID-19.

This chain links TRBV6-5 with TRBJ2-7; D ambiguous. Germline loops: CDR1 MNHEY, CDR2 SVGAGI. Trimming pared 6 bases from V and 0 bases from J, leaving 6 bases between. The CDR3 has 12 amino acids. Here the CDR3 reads CASRTNSYEQYF. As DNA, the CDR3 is TGTGCCAGCAGGACAAACTCCTACGAGCAGTACTTC.

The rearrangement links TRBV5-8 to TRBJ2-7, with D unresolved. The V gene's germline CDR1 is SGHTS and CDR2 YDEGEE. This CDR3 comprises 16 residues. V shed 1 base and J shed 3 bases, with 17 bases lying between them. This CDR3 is CASSLRYTFLGYEQYF. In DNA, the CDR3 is TGTGCCAGCAGCTTGCGCTATACGTTCCTAGGCTACGAGCAGTACTTC.

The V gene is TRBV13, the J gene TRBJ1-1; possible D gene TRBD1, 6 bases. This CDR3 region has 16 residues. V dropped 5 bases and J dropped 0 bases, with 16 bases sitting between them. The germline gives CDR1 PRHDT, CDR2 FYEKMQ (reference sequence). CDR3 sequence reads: CASSDRLWGLNTEAFF. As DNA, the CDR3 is TGTGCCAGCAGCGACCGCCTTTGGGGGCTGAACACTGAAGCTTTCTTT.

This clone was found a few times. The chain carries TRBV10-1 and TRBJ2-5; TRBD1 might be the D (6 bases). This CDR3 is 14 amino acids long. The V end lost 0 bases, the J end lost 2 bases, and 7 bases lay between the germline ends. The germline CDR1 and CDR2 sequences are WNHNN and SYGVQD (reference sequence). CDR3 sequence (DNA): TGCGCCAGCAGTGAGTCTGACAGGCAAGAGACCCAGTACTTC. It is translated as CASSESDRQETQYF.

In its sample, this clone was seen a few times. The CDR3 nucleotides read TGCGCCAGCAGGATGGGGCCGAAAACCTACGAGCAGTACTTC. It encodes CASRMGPKTYEQYF. J is TRBJ2-7 and V is TRBV5-1, with a tentative D call TRBD1 (5 bases). This CDR3 is built from 14 residues. V lost 5 bases and J 2 bases, leaving 14 bases between the germline ends. Germline assignment: CDR1 SGHRS and CDR2 YFSETQ.